This TCR beta chain was recorded in a study of T cell responses to AZD1222 COVID-19 vaccine. About the research overall: The analysis combined second doses at about 4 or about 12 weeks.

General study results and limits: Per reports, nearly half of all spike-specific TCRs target regions that are unmutated in variants. With two AZD1222 doses given, Spike-specific TCR breadth and depth both rose. Baseline serology detected seropositivity in only six AZD1222 recipients.

Turning to this clone: Antigen specificity is unknown.

Clones were sequenced by immunoSEQ multiplex PCR, and TCRdb holds only the in-frame ones, with some missing. The profile shows about 170,000 clones, roughly 92% of them singletons. This CDR3 comprises 16 residues. The ends lost 8 bases at V and 4 bases at J; junction bases unmatched: 12. Germline V gene data show CDR1 as SGHAT and CDR2 as FQDESV (reference sequence). The sample here was peripheral blood, taken on day 0 of AZD1222 vaccination. The TCR sequence derives from an adult in good health. The genes are TRBV11-1 and TRBJ2-2; 8 bases agree with TRBD1. This chain's CDR3 is CASSGFGQGTTGELFF. The CDR3 DNA follows: TGTGCCAGCTCCGGGTTTGGACAGGGAACCACCGGGGAGCTGTTTTTT. The entire variable domain, with the rest obtained from reference TRBV11-1 and TRBJ2-2, is as follows: EAEVAQSPRYKITEKSQAVAFWCDPISGHATLYWYRQILGQGPELLVQFQDESVVDDSQLPKDRFSAERLKGVDSTLKIQPAELGDSAMYLCASSGFGQGTTGELFFGEGSRLTVL.